This paragraph covers one T cell receptor beta chain sequence. This entry is derived from a study of patients and donors after allogeneic stem cell transplantation. Germline V gives CDR1 SGHDT, CDR2 YYEEEE. Trimming cost V 2 bases and J 4 bases; bases outside gene matches: 5. This CDR3 has 16 residues. TCRdb ran MiXCR on the RT-PCR reads and lists one entry per CDR3 protein. The repertoire holds about 400,000 distinct CDR3 sequences, with around 16% as singletons. Sequencing input: blood, either unsorted or a sorted T cell fraction (not recorded which). The rearrangement uses TRBV5-6 and TRBJ2-7; 14 bases agree with TRBD2. The source is a human donor who was either an allogeneic HSCT recipient or a stem cell or donor lymphocyte infusion donor (not recorded which). It is not recorded whose cells these are; they may come from a transplant donor. CDR3 in DNA: TGTGCCAGCAGCTTACGGACTAGCGGGGGGCGATACGAGCAGTACTTC. This translates into CASSLRTSGGRYEQYF.